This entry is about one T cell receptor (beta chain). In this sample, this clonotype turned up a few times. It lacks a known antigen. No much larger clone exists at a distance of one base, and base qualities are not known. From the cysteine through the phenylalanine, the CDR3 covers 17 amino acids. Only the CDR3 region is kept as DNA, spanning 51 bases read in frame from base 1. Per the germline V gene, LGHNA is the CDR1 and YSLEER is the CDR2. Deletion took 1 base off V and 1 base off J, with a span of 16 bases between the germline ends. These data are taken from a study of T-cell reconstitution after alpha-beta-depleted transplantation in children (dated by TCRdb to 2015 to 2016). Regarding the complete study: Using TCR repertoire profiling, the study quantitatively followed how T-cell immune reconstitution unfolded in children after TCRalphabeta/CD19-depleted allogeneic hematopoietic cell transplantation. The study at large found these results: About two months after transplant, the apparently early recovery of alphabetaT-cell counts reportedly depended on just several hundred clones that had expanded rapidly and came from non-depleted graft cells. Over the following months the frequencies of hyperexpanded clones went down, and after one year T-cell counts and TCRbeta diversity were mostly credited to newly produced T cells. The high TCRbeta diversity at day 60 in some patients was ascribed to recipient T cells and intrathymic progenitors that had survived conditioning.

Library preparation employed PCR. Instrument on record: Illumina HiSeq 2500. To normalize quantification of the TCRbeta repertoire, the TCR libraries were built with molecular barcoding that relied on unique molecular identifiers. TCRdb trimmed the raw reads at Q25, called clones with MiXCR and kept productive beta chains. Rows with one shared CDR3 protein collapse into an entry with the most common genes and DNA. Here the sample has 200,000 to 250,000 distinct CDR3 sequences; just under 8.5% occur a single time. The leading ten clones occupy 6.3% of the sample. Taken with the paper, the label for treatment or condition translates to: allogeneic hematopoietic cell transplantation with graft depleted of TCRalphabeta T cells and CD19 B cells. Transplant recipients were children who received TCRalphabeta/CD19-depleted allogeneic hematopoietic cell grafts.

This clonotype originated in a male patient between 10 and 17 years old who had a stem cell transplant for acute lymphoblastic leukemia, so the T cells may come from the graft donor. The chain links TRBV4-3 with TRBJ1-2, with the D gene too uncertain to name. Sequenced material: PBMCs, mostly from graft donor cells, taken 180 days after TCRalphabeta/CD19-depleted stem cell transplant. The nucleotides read TGCGCCAGCAGCCAAGGGGAGGCCGCAAGGGTTAACTATGGCTACACCTTC. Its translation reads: CASSQGEAARVNYGYTF.